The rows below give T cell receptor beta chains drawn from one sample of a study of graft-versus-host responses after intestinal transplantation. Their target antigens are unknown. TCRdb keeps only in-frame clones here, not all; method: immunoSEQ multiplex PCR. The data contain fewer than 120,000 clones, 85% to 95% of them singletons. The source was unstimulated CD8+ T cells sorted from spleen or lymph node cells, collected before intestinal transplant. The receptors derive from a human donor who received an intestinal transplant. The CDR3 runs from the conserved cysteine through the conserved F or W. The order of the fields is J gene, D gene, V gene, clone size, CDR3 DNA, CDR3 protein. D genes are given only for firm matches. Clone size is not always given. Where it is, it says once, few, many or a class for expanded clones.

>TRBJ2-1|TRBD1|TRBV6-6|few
TGTGCCAGCAGTTACGCTCGCGGACAGGGTTACAATGAGCAGTTCTTC
CASSYARGQGYNEQFF
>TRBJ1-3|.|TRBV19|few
TGTGCCAGTAGTATATCACCTGTGAGGGCCGGAAACACCATATATTTT
CASSISPVRAGNTIYF
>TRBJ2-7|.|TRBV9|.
TGTGCCAGCAGCGTAGAAGGAGGGTCACCCTACGAGCAGTACTTC
CASSVEGGSPYEQYF
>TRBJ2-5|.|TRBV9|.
TGTGCCAGCAGCCCCGGAACGGGACTCCTGTCCTTAGTTCCCCGGGGCCAAGAGACCCAGTACTTC
CASSPGTGLLSLVPRGQETQYF
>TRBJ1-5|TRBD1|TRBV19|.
TGTGCCAGTAGTCCAATCGGACAGGGAAAGCCCCAGCATTTT
CASSPIGQGKPQHF
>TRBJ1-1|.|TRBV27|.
TGTGCCAGCAGTTTAGATCCGAACACTGAAGCTTTCTTT
CASSLDPNTEAFF
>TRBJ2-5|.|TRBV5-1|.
TGCGCCAGCAGCTTGGCGGGTCGGCAAGAGACCCAGTACTTC
CASSLAGRQETQYF
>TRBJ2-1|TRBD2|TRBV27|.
TGTGCCAGCAGTGATGAAAGCGGGAGGATCTACAATGAGCAGTTCTTC
CASSDESGRIYNEQFF
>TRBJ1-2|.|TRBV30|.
TGTGCCTGGAGTTACGCTAACTATGGCTACACCTTC
CAWSYANYGYTF
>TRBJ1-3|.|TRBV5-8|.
TGTGCCAGCAGCCCCTCGATGGGAGCTGGAAACACCATATATTTT
CASSPSMGAGNTIYF
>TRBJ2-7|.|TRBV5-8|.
TGTGCCAGCAGCTTGGCTTATAGATCAATGGGGCAGTACTTC
CASSLAYRSMGQYF
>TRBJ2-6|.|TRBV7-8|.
TGTGCCAGCAGCGATTACGGCAGGGGTTCTGGGGCCAACGTCCTGACTTTC
CASSDYGRGSGANVLTF
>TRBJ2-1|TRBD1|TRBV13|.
TGTGCCAGCAGCATACTGAACAGGGGTGTCCACAATGAGCAGTTCTTC
CASSILNRGVHNEQFF
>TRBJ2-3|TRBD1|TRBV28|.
TGTGCCAGCAGTTTAGGTGACAGGGGGACGGATACGCAGTATTTT
CASSLGDRGTDTQYF
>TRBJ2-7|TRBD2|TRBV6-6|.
TGTGCCAGCAGTTACCCATCTAGCGGGTCCACCTACGAGCAGTACTTC
CASSYPSSGSTYEQYF
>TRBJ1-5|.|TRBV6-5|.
TGTGCCAGCAGTTACTCGAGGCAGGGGAATCAGCCCCAGCATTTT
CASSYSRQGNQPQHF
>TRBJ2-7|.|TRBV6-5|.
TGTGCCAGCAGTTACCCGACTGGGAGCTCCTACGAGCAGTACTTC
CASSYPTGSSYEQYF
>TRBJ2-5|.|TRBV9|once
TGTGCCAGCAGTGACCCCGGGGCTGAGACCCAGTACTTC
CASSDPGAETQYF
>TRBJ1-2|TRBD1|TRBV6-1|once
TGTGCCAGCTGGGACAGGGTCTATGGCTACACCTTC
CASWDRVYGYTF
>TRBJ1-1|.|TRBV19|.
TGTGCCAGTAGTATCCCGGACAGACAAGCTTTCTTT
CASSIPDRQAFF
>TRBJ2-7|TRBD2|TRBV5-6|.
TGTGCCAGCAGCCAGGGACTAGCGGGAGTCGAGCAGTACTTC
CASSQGLAGVEQYF
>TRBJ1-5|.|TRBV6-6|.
TGTGCCAGCAGTTACTCGACAGCTAGTAGCAATCAGCCCCAGCATTTT
CASSYSTASSNQPQHF
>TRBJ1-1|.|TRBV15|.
TGTGCCACCAGCAGAGATAGGAACACTGAAGCTTTCTTT
CATSRDRNTEAFF
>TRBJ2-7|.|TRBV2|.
TGCGCAGTCGGACCCCAACCGAACGAGCAGTACTTC
CAVGPQPNEQYF
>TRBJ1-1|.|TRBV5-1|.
TGCGCCAGCAAGGAACAAAAAATGAACACTGAAGCTTTCTTT
CASKEQKMNTEAFF
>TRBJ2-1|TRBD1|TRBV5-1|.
TGCGCCAGCAGCTTGGCCGGACAGGGGTCCTACAATGAGCAGTTCTTC
CASSLAGQGSYNEQFF
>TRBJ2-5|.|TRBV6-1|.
TGTGCCAGCAGTGAACTGGTAGAGACCCAGTACTTC
CASSELVETQYF
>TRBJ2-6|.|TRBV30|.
TGTGCCTGGCTAGGGGCTGGGGCCAACGTCCTGACTTTC
CAWLGAGANVLTF
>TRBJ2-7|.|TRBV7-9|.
TGTGCCAGCAGTTCCACTTTAGCCGATTCCTACGAGCAGTACTTC
CASSSTLADSYEQYF
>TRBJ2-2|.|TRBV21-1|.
TGTGCCAGCAGTCCGAACCGGACAGGGGAGAACACCGGGGAGCTGTTTTTT
CASSPNRTGENTGELFF
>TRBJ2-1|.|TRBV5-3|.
TGTGCCAGAAGCCGAGGAGGGCCCTACAATGAGCAGTTCTTC
CARSRGGPYNEQFF
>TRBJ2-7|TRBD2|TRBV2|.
TGTGCCAGCAGGAGCGGGACTAGCGTAAAGTACGAGCAGTACTTC
CASRSGTSVKYEQYF
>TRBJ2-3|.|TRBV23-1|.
TGCGCCAGCAGTCAAAACCACTTAGCAGATACGCAGTATTTT
CASSQNHLADTQYF
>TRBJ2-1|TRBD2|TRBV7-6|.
TGTGCCAGCAGTAGCGGGATGTCGACCTACAATGAGCAGTTCTTC
CASSSGMSTYNEQFF
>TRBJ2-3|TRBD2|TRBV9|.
TGTGCCAGCAGCGACCATAGCGGGAGCGTTACAGATACGCAGTATTTT
CASSDHSGSVTDTQYF
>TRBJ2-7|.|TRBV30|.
TGTGCCTGGAGTGGGGTCTGGGCGAGCTCCTACGAGCAGTACTTC
CAWSGVWASSYEQYF
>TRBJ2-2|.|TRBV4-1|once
TGCGCCAGCAGCCTCGACCAAGGTACCGGGGAGCTGTTTTTT
CASSLDQGTGELFF
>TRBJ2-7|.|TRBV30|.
TGTGCCTGGAGTGAATTATACGAGCAGTACTTC
CAWSELYEQYF
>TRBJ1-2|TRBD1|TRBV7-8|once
TGTGCCAGCAGCTCACCCGTAAGGGACAGGGGGCCCTTTAACTATGGCTACACCTTC
CASSSPVRDRGPFNYGYTF
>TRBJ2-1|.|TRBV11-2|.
TGTGCCAGCAGACCAACCGGTCTACAGATAATAAACAATGAGCAGTTCTTC
CASRPTGLQIINNEQFF
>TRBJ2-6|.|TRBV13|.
TGTGCCAGCAGTTCTGGGGCCAACGTCCTGACTTTC
CASSSGANVLTF
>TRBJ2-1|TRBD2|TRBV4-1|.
TGCGCCAGCAGCCTAACTAGCGCCGCTTACAATGAGCAGTTCTTC
CASSLTSAAYNEQFF
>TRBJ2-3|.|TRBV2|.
TGTGCCCCCGGGGCGGGGAAAAGCACAGATACGCAGTATTTT
CAPGAGKSTDTQYF
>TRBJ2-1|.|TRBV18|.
TGTGCCAGCTCACCTGGACTGTACAATGAGCAGTTCTTC
CASSPGLYNEQFF
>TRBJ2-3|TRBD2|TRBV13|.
TGTGCCAGCAGCCCCCGGACTAGCGGGAGCACAGATACGCAGTATTTT
CASSPRTSGSTDTQYF
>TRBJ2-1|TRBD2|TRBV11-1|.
TGTGCCAGCAGCGTAGGATTAGCGGGTTGGGGCAATGAGCAGTTCTTC
CASSVGLAGWGNEQFF
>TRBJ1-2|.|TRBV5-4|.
TGTGCCAGCAGGGTAGGGACTACGGAGGGCTACACCTTC
CASRVGTTEGYTF
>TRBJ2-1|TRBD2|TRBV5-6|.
TGTGCCAGCAGCTGGGGGACTAGCGGGGCCAATGAGCAGTTCTTC
CASSWGTSGANEQFF
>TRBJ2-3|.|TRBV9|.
TGTGCCAGCAGCACCCCGACAGAACAGAGCACAGATACGCAGTATTTT
CASSTPTEQSTDTQYF
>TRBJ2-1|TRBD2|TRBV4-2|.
TGTGCCAGCAGCCAAATCTTCGCGGGAGGGGATAATGAGCAGTTCTTC
CASSQIFAGGDNEQFF
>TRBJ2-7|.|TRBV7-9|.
TGTGCCAGCAGCCCGAATAAGTACGAGCAGTACTTC
CASSPNKYEQYF
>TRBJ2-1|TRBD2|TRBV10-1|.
TGCGCCAGCTCTTTCGTGGAGGGAACTAGCGGAGGGGGGAATGAGCAGTTCTTC
CASSFVEGTSGGGNEQFF
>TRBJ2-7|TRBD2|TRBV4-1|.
TGCGCCAGCAGCAAGCGGGAGACGGCATACGAGCAGTACTTC
CASSKRETAYEQYF
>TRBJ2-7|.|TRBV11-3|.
TGTGCCAGCAGCTTTGGTTGGGGCGAGCAGTACTTC
CASSFGWGEQYF
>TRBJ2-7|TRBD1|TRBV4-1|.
TGCGCCAGCAGCCGCGGCGCGACAGGGGACCTCCCCTACGAGCAGTACTTC
CASSRGATGDLPYEQYF